The next 27 T cell receptor beta chains were all read from a single sample in a study of blood T cell repertoires in COVID-19. Assay used: immunoSEQ multiplex PCR; TCRdb lists only in-frame clones, some missing. The sample lists around 190,000 clones, roughly four fifths occurring once. The sequencing sample was made of peripheral blood. Receptor source: a woman between 65 and 79 years old with COVID-19, enrolled during active disease.

The chain employs TRBV19 and TRBJ2-5; 7 positions agree with TRBD2. The CDR3 contains 15 residues. J was trimmed by 1 base and V by 3 bases; bases with no gene match: 5. Per germline, CDR1 LNHDA and CDR2 SQIVND (reference sequence). CDR3: CASSMGGIGQETQYF. In DNA, the CDR3 is TGTGCCAGTAGTATGGGGGGGATCGGCCAAGAGACCCAGTACTTC.

This clone was found once. The chain has TRBV6-5 and TRBJ2-7; 7 nucleotides line up with TRBD1. There are 15 residues in the CDR3. The trim removed 5 bases at V and 10 bases at J, leaving 17 bases unmatched. Germline-derived CDR1 and CDR2 are MNHEY and SVGAGI. CDR3 sequence (DNA): TGTGCCAGCAGTAGACAGGGTGGGGGCCAAAGCCCTCAGTACTTC. It is translated as CASSRQGGGQSPQYF.

The chain has TRBV6-2 or TRBV6-3 and TRBJ1-5; TRBD1 might be the D (5 bases). V lost 0 bases and J 0 bases, leaving 12 bases between the germline ends. This CDR3 is built from 17 residues. Germline V CDR1 and CDR2: MNHEY, SVGEGT. The CDR3 DNA reads TGTGCCAGCAGTTACTCGCGGGGACGGTATAGCAATCAGCCCCAGCATTTT. This encodes CASSYSRGRYSNQPQHF.

V and J are TRBV2 and TRBJ2-5; D is uncertain. The CDR3 loop spans 12 amino acids. The germline V and J ends were trimmed by 4 bases and 3 bases, with 6 bases remaining between them. CDR1 is SNHLY, CDR2 FYNNEI, per germline. The CDR3 protein is CASSVTEETQYF. DNA for the CDR3: TGTGCCAGCAGTGTAACAGAAGAGACCCAGTACTTC.

The V call is TRBV7-2, the J call TRBJ2-7; 14 bases align to TRBD2. Germline assignment: CDR1 SGHTA and CDR2 FQGNSA. The trim removed 4 bases at V and 6 bases at J, leaving 2 bases unmatched. The CDR3 runs 14 residues. The CDR3 region is CASSSGLAGAEQYF. CDR3 nucleotides: TGTGCCAGCAGCTCGGGACTAGCGGGAGCCGAGCAGTACTTC. Variable domain in full (rest from reference TRBV7-2 and TRBJ2-7): GAGVSQSPSNKVTEKGKDVELRCDPISGHTALYWYRQSLGQGLEFLIYFQGNSAPDKSGLPSDRFSAERTGGSVSTLTIQRTQQEDSAVYLCASSSGLAGAEQYFGPGTRLTVT.

V gene TRBV19 combines with J gene TRBJ2-3; 12 bases match TRBD2. J was trimmed by 2 bases and V by 3 bases; bases with no gene match: 9. The germline gives CDR1 LNHDA, CDR2 SQIVND (reference sequence). This CDR3 has 18 amino acids. CDR3: CASSISGTSGSPTDTQYF. The CDR3 region has the DNA TGTGCCAGTAGTATCTCCGGGACTAGCGGGTCACCCACAGATACGCAGTATTTT.

This clone was seen once. The gene calls are TRBV7-2 and TRBJ1-2; tentatively, D is TRBD1 (5 bases). From germline, CDR1 is SGHTA and CDR2 FQGNSA. V was trimmed by 7 bases and J by 0 bases, leaving 18 bases between them. The CDR3 has 16 amino acids. The CDR3 bases are TGTGCCAGCACCCCTGGGGGGGGGTTATCTAACTATGGCTACACCTTC. Translating gives CASTPGGGLSNYGYTF.

The chain couples TRBV28 to TRBJ2-7, with 7 bases that match TRBD1. CDR1 is MDHEN and CDR2 is SYDVKM in the germline V gene. With V trimmed by 5 bases and J by 2 bases, 6 bases remained unmatched. The CDR3 has 14 residues. CDR3 region: CASSDRASTYEQYF. DNA of the CDR3: TGTGCCAGCAGTGACAGGGCCTCCACCTACGAGCAGTACTTC.

The gene calls are TRBV2 and TRBJ1-4; 7 nucleotides line up with TRBD1. The CDR3 is made up of 14 amino acids. CDR1 is SNHLY and CDR2 is FYNNEI in the germline V gene. J lost 3 bases, V lost 7 bases, and 5 bases had no gene match. CDR3 loop: CASIRDRANEKLFF. CDR3 bases: TGTGCCAGCATCCGAGACAGGGCTAATGAAAAACTGTTTTTT.

The chain has TRBV11-2 and TRBJ2-2; 8 bases align to TRBD1. Germline CDR1 and CDR2: SGHAT and FQNNGV. V shed 3 bases, J shed 4 bases, and the junction held 13 bases outside the gene matches. CDR3 length: 18 amino acids. The CDR3 DNA is TGTGCCAGCAGCTTGTTGAGGGCAGGGGGCAGTATCACCGGGGAGCTGTTTTTT. Its translation: CASSLLRAGGSITGELFF.

DNA of the CDR3: TGTGCCAGCAGTTCCCGACTAGCGGTCGGCTACAATGAGCAGTTCTTC. It translates to CASSSRLAVGYNEQFF. The V call is TRBV27, the J call TRBJ2-1, with TRBD2 matching over 9 bases. V dropped 4 bases and J dropped 3; count of bases not matched to a gene: 7. The CDR3 runs 16 residues. Germline V gene sequence: CDR1 MNHEY, CDR2 SMNVEV (reference sequence).

The CDR3: CASTPGGVPYGYTF. In DNA form, the CDR3 reads TGTGCCAGCACCCCTGGGGGGGTACCCTATGGCTACACCTTC. The rearrangement joins TRBV3-1 (or the pseudogene TRBV3-2) to TRBJ1-2, with D perhaps TRBD1 (5 bases). Trimming took 7 bases from V and 4 from J, leaving 16 bases between them. In germline, CDR1 is LGHDT, CDR2 YNNKEL (reference sequence). This CDR3 is built from 14 residues.

The chain combines TRBV27 with TRBJ1-1; 7 bases line up with TRBD1. Germline V gene data show CDR1 as MNHEY and CDR2 as SMNVEV (reference sequence). This CDR3 has 14 residues. V lost 5 bases and J lost 1; bases outside the gene matches: 4. CDR3 protein: CASSTWTGNTEAFF. The CDR3 DNA follows: TGTGCCAGCAGTACGTGGACAGGGAACACTGAAGCTTTCTTT.

CDR3 protein: CASRRADSYEQYF. In DNA, the CDR3 is TGTGCCAGCAGGCGAGCGGATTCCTACGAGCAGTACTTC. The V call is TRBV27, the J call TRBJ2-7, with D possibly matching TRBD2 (5 bases). CDR3 length: 13 residues. The V end lost 6 bases, the J end lost 1 base, and 10 bases lay between the germline ends. CDR1 is MNHEY and CDR2 is SMNVEV in the germline V gene (reference sequence).

The chain joins TRBV2 to TRBJ2-2, with TRBD2 as a possible D gene (5 bases). The V gene's germline CDR1 is SNHLY and CDR2 FYNNEI. This CDR3 spans 14 amino acids. V lost 6 bases and J lost 7, with 15 bases in between. In DNA, the CDR3 is TGTGCCAGCAGCGGCGTCCTCCGGGGCGGGGAGCTGTTTTTT. Protein product: CASSGVLRGGELFF.

There are a few counts of this clone. The J gene is TRBJ1-6, the V gene TRBV5-1, with D unresolved. This CDR3 has 15 residues. Trimming cost V 1 base and J 6 bases, with 11 bases left between them. Per the germline V gene, CDR1 is SGHRS and CDR2 is YFSETQ. The CDR3: CASSLSGFLNSPLHF. The CDR3 DNA follows: TGCGCCAGCAGCTTGTCGGGATTCCTTAATTCACCCCTCCACTTT.

This chain uses TRBV27 with TRBJ1-5, with D possibly TRBD1 on 5 matching bases. The germline V gene encodes CDR1 MNHEY and CDR2 SMNVEV (reference sequence). The CDR3 extends over 15 amino acids. Trimming pared 6 bases from V and 0 bases from J, leaving 12 bases between. For the CDR3, the DNA is TGTGCCAGCAGGGGGGACGGGGGTAGCAATCAGCCCCAGCATTTT. Amino acid sequence: CASRGDGGSNQPQHF.

This clone was picked up a small number of times. This sequence joins TRBV4-2 and TRBJ1-1, with TRBD1 matching 7 bases. Unmatched junction bases numbered 10, after V lost 4 bases and J lost 2 bases. Looked up from germline, CDR1 is LGHNA and CDR2 is YNFKEQ. CDR3 length: 16 residues. CDR3 amino acids: CASSPSLVGGNTEAFF. The CDR3 DNA follows: TGTGCCAGCAGCCCCTCTTTAGTAGGGGGCAACACTGAAGCTTTCTTT.

V gene TRBV2 combines with J gene TRBJ1-2, with 9 bases fitting TRBD1. Germline V gene lookup returns CDR1 SNHLY and CDR2 FYNNEI. The junction had 6 bases not matched to a gene; V was cut back by 5 bases and J by 5 bases. The CDR3 extends over 14 amino acids. The CDR3 DNA follows: TGTGCCAGCAGTTTCCGGGACAGGGTTTATGGCTACACCTTC. Residues: CASSFRDRVYGYTF.

V usage is TRBV5-1 and J usage is TRBJ1-1; D not resolved. This CDR3 comprises 16 residues. Between the trimmed V and J ends, which lost 2 bases and 5 bases, there was a span of 19 bases. In germline, CDR1 is SGHRS, CDR2 YFSETQ. CDR3 DNA: TGCGCCAGCAGCTTTGAGGGCCGACGCATATGGACTGAAGCTTTCTTT. Its translation: CASSFEGRRIWTEAFF.

The chain combines TRBV7-9 with TRBJ2-3, with no clear D. V was trimmed by 8 bases and J by 6 bases, leaving 18 bases between them. From germline, CDR1 is SEHNR and CDR2 FQNEAQ (reference sequence). The CDR3 is made up of 14 amino acids. This CDR3 is CASGLLPRKDTQYF. The DNA for the CDR3 is TGTGCCAGCGGCCTACTACCCCGGAAGGATACGCAGTATTTT.

The V gene is TRBV7-2, the J gene TRBJ1-4; no definite D call. The CDR3 is made up of 14 amino acids. Trimming stripped 6 bases from V and 8 bases from J, with 16 bases between. The V gene's germline CDR1 is SGHTA and CDR2 FQGNSA. The CDR3 region is CASRNGRAREKLFF. CDR3 DNA: TGTGCCAGCAGAAATGGGAGGGCGCGGGAAAAACTGTTTTTT.

The chain links TRBV5-6 to TRBJ2-3; 10 nucleotides match TRBD2. Germline V CDR1 and CDR2: SGHDT, YYEEEE. Trimming took 1 base from V and 2 from J; bases not matched to a gene: 4. The CDR3 covers 16 residues. The CDR3: CASSLYLAGDTDTQYF. CDR3 DNA sequence: TGTGCCAGCAGCTTGTATCTAGCGGGAGACACAGATACGCAGTATTTT.

The V gene is TRBV27, the J gene TRBJ2-2, with D tentatively TRBD1 (8 bases). V gave up 4 bases and J gave up 7 bases, with 19 bases separating them. CDR3 size: 16 residues. Germline lookup yields CDR1 MNHEY and CDR2 SMNVEV (reference sequence). The CDR3 region is CASSSQRDRRGGELFF. The CDR3 nucleotides read TGTGCCAGCAGTTCGCAGCGGGACAGGCGGGGCGGGGAGCTGTTTTTT.

The J gene is TRBJ1-3, the V gene TRBV28; TRBD1 is a possible D gene (6 bases). CDR1 is MDHEN and CDR2 is SYDVKM in the germline V gene. Trimming removed 6 bases from V and 4 bases from J, with 16 bases in between. CDR3 length: 15 amino acids. The CDR3 DNA follows: TGTGCCAGCAGCCAGACAGGCGGCGGGGGAAACACCATATATTTT. It yields the protein CASSQTGGGGNTIYF.

The CDR3 loop reads CSASPSGRSGTDTQYF. The CDR3 DNA reads TGCAGTGCTAGTCCTAGCGGGAGATCTGGCACAGATACGCAGTATTTT. The chain joins TRBV20-1 to TRBJ2-3; TRBD2 aligns across 10 bases. This CDR3 comprises 16 residues. Germline V lookup: CDR1 DFQATT, CDR2 SNEGSKA (reference sequence). After removal of 3 bases from V and 1 base from J, the junction contained 7 bases not matched to a gene.

This clone showed up just once. This chain uses TRBV5-1 with TRBJ2-7; 11 positions match TRBD1. The CDR3 length is 15 residues. Germline CDR1 SGHRS, CDR2 YFSETQ. The V segment lost 4 bases and the J segment 5 bases; nucleotides outside the gene matches: 8. The CDR3, as DNA: TGCGCCAGCAGCCGGGGGACAGGGGGTAGAAACGAGCAGTACTTC. Amino acid sequence: CASSRGTGGRNEQYF.